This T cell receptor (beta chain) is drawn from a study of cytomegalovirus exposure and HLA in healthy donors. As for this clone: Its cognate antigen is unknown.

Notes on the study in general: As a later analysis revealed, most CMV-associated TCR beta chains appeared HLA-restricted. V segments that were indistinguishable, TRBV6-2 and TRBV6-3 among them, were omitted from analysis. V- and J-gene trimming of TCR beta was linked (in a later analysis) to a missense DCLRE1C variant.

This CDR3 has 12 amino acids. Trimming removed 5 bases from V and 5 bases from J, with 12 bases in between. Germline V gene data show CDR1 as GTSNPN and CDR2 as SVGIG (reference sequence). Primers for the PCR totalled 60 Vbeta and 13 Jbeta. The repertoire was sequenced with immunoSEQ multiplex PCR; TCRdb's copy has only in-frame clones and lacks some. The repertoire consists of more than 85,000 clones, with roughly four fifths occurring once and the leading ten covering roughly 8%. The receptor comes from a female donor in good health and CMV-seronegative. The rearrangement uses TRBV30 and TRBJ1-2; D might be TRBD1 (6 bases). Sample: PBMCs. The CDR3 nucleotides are TGTGCCTGGTCACAGGGAAAATATGGCTACACCTTC. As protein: CAWSQGKYGYTF.